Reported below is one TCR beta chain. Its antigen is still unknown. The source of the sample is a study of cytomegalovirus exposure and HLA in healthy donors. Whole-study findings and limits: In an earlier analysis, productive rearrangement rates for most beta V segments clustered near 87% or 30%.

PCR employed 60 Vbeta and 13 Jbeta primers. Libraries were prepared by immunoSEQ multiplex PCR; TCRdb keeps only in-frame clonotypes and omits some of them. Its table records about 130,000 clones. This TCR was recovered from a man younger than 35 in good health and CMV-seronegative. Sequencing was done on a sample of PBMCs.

In nucleotides, the CDR3 is TGCGCCAGCAGCTTGAGGTCGGGTAATGAAAAACTGTTTTTT. This translates into CASSLRSGNEKLFF. The chain is built from TRBV5-1 and TRBJ1-4, with unresolved D. The CDR3 contains 14 residues. Trimming took 1 base from V and 4 from J, leaving 8 bases between them. Germline CDR1 is SGHRS and CDR2 is YFSETQ.